Given below is one T cell receptor beta chain in context. Its matching antigen is unknown. This specimen comes from a study of T cell responses to AZD1222 COVID-19 vaccine. Study findings and constraints: There were vaccine-associated CD4 TCRs across spike, dominant at 160-218 and 743-854. Sampled repertoires all dated from after the peak T cell response. Baseline seropositivity occurred in only a handful of AZD1222 recipients. Receipt of two AZD1222 doses was followed by a rise in Spike-specific TCR breadth and depth.

Assay used: immunoSEQ multiplex PCR; TCRdb lists only in-frame clones, some missing. The sample lists about 75,000 clones; roughly 84% were seen once. The CDR3 length is 11 residues. The V end was cut by 5 bases, the J end by 8 bases, with 12 bases between. CDR1 and CDR2 (germline): GTSNPN, SVGIG (reference sequence). The material was peripheral blood, obtained 28 days after the second AZD1222 dose. The sequence derives from an adult who received the AZD1222 COVID-19 vaccine. The chain uses TRBV30 and TRBJ1-2; the D gene is possibly TRBD1 (5 bases). CDR3 in amino acids: CAWEGLGGYTF. The DNA for the CDR3 is TGTGCCTGGGAGGGGCTGGGGGGCTACACCTTC.